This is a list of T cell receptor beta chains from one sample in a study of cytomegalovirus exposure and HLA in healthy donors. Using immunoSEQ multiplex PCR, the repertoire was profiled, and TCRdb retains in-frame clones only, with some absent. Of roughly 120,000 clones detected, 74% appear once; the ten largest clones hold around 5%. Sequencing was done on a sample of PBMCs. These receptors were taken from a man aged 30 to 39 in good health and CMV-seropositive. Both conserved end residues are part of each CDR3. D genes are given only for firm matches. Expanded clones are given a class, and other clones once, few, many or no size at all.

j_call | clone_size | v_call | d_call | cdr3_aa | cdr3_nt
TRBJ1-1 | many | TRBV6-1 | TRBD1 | CASSETGTGVFEAFF | TGTGCCAGCAGTGAAACAGGGACAGGGGTTTTTGAAGCTTTCTTT
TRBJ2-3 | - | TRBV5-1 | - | CASSLRVWEAADTQYF | TGCGCCAGCAGCTTGCGGGTATGGGAGGCCGCAGATACGCAGTATTTT
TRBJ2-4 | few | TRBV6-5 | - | CASSYFGDPGKNIQYF | TGTGCCAGCAGTTACTTCGGGGATCCCGGGAAAAACATTCAGTACTTC
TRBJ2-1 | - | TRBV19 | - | CASSKASGYNEQFF | TGTGCCAGTAGCAAGGCCTCAGGGTACAATGAGCAGTTCTTC
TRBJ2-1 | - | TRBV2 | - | CASTPLLRRTIF | TGTGCCAGCACCCCGCTTTTGCGGCGGACTATCTTC
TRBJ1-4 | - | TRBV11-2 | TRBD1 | CASSPDRQNEKLFF | TGTGCCAGCAGCCCGGACAGGCAAAATGAAAAACTGTTTTTT
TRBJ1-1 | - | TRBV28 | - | CALPPGLAEAFF | TGTGCACTACCCCCCGGGTTGGCTGAAGCTTTCTTT
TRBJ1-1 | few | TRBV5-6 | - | CASNILDRWDTEAFF | TGTGCCAGCAATATACTCGACAGATGGGACACTGAAGCTTTCTTT
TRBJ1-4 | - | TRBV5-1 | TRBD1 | CASSQGQNEKLFF | TGCGCCAGCAGCCAGGGACAGAACGAAAAACTGTTTTTT
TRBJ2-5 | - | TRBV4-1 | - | CASSHPDRREEQYF | TGCGCCAGCAGCCACCCAGACAGAAGAGAGGAGCAGTACTTC
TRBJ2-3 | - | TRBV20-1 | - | CSARSGDTQYF | TGCAGTGCTAGATCCGGGGATACGCAGTATTTT
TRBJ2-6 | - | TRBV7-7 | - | CASSLTVSSGANVLTF | TGTGCCAGCAGCTTGACAGTCAGCTCTGGGGCCAACGTCCTGACTTTC
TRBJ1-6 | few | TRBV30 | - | CAWRQPEQNPNSPLHF | TGTGCCTGGAGACAGCCCGAGCAGAACCCTAATTCACCCCTCCACTTT
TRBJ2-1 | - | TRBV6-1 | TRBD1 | CASSNPGQGTDEQFF | TGTGCCAGCAGCAACCCGGGACAGGGTACTGATGAGCAGTTCTTC
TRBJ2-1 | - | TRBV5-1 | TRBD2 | CASSPERGRGEHNEQFF | TGCGCCAGCAGCCCCGAGCGGGGGCGGGGGGAACACAATGAGCAGTTCTTC
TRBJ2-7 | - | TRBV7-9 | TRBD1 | CSSSRQGDEQYF | TGTTCCAGCAGCAGACAGGGGGACGAGCAGTACTTC
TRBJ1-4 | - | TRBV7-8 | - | CASSSGNEKLFF | TGTGCCAGCAGCTCCGGGAATGAAAAACTGTTTTTT
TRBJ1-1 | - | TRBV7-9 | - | CASSAGVWVLGTEAFF | TGTGCCAGCAGCGCAGGGGTATGGGTGTTGGGAACTGAAGCTTTCTTT
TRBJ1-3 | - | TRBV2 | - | CASSEAWGRYGNTIYF | TGTGCCAGCAGTGAAGCCTGGGGGAGGTACGGAAACACCATATATTTT
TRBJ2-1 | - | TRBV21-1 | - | CASSGSCHSFF | TGTGCCAGCAGCGGGAGCTGCCACTCGTTCTTC
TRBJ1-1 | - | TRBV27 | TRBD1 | CASRPTGGIGYTEAFF | TGTGCCAGCAGACCAACAGGGGGCATAGGGTACACTGAAGCTTTCTTT
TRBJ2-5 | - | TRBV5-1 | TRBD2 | CASSLASGGLVETQYF | TGCGCCAGCAGCTTGGCCTCCGGGGGGTTGGTGGAGACCCAGTACTTC
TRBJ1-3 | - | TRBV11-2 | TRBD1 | CASSRGQGGTIYF | TGTGCCAGCAGCAGGGGACAGGGAGGTACCATATATTTT
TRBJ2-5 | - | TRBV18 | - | CASSPQVQETQYF | TGTGCCAGCTCACCTCAGGTCCAAGAGACCCAGTACTTC
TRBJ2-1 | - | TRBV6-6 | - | CASSSSLSYNEQFF | TGTGCCAGCAGTTCCAGTCTTTCCTACAATGAGCAGTTCTTC
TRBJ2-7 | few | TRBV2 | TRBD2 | CASTQRRASGAYEQYF | TGTGCCAGCACCCAAAGGAGGGCTAGCGGAGCCTACGAGCAGTACTTC
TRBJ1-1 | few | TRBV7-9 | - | CASSLVGEGRNTEAFF | TGTGCCAGCAGCTTAGTTGGGGAGGGAAGGAACACTGAAGCTTTCTTT
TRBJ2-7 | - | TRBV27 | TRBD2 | CASSLGTSGGAYEQYF | TGTGCCAGCAGTTTAGGGACTAGCGGGGGGGCCTACGAGCAGTACTTC
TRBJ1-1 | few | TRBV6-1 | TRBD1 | CASSGTDMNTEAFF | TGTGCCAGTTCTGGGACAGATATGAACACTGAAGCTTTCTTT
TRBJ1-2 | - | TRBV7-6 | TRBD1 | CASSLGTGGKGGYTF | TGTGCCAGCAGCTTAGGAACAGGGGGCAAGGGTGGCTACACCTTC
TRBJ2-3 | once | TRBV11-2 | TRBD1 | CASSLNTGASTDTQYF | TGTGCCAGCAGCTTAAACACAGGGGCAAGCACAGATACGCAGTATTTT
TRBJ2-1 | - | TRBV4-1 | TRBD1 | CASSPTQGQGPNEQFF | TGCGCCAGTAGCCCAACCCAGGGACAGGGGCCCAATGAGCAGTTCTTC
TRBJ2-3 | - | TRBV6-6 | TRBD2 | CASSYSRGGNTDTQYF | TGTGCCAGCAGTTACTCGCGCGGGGGGAACACAGATACGCAGTATTTT
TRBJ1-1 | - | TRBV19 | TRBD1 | CASSSQGRTEAFF | TGTGCCAGCTCCTCACAGGGGCGCACTGAAGCTTTCTTT
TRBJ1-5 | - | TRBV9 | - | CASSVDGIQPQHF | TGTGCCAGCAGCGTAGATGGCATCCAGCCCCAGCATTTT
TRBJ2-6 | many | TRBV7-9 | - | CASSLRGSGANVLTF | TGTGCCAGCAGCTTACGGGGGAGTGGGGCCAACGTCCTGACTTTC
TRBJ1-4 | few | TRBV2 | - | CASSEVLPGGGQTNEKLFF | TGTGCCAGCAGTGAAGTACTCCCGGGAGGCGGGCAGACTAATGAAAAACTGTTTTTT
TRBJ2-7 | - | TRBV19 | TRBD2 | CASSPREGEQYF | TGTGCCAGCTCGCCCAGGGAGGGCGAGCAGTACTTC
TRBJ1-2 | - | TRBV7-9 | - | CSSSLDSGGRAGYTF | TGTTCCAGCAGCTTAGATTCGGGAGGTAGGGCTGGCTACACCTTC
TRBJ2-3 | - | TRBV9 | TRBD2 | CASGGGGPFTDTQYF | TGTGCCAGCGGAGGCGGGGGGCCCTTCACAGATACGCAGTATTTT
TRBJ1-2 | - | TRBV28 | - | CASSLTFMGYGYTF | TGTGCCAGCAGTTTGACATTTATGGGTTATGGCTACACCTTC
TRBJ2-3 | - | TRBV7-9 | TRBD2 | CASSARGGTDTQYF | TGTGCCAGCAGCGCGCGGGGGGGCACAGATACGCAGTATTTT
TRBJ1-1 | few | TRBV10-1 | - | CASSESRGAGKAFF | TGCGCCAGCAGTGAGTCGAGGGGAGCGGGGAAAGCTTTCTTT
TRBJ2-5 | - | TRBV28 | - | CASSLLVPSAETQYF | TGTGCCAGCAGTTTATTGGTCCCTAGCGCAGAGACCCAGTACTTC
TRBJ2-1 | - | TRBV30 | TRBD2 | CAWRLTSGDSWGEQFF | TGTGCCTGGAGGCTGACTAGCGGGGACTCGTGGGGTGAGCAGTTCTTC
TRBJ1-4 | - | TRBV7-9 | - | CASSFTGSTNEKLFF | TGTGCCAGCAGCTTCACAGGGTCAACTAATGAAAAACTGTTTTTT
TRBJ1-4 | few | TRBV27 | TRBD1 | CASSTGAFRKLFF | TGTGCCAGCAGCACAGGGGCCTTTAGAAAACTGTTTTTT
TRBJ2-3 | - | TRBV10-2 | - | CASSEWTGDITDTQYF | TGCGCCAGCAGTGAATGGACGGGAGACATAACAGATACGCAGTATTTT
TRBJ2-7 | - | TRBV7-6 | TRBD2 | CASSPREGEQYF | TGTGCCAGCAGCCCCCGGGAGGGCGAGCAGTACTTC
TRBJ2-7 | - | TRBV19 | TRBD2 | CASSASLAGGREQYF | TGTGCCAGTAGTGCGTCTCTAGCGGGGGGGCGCGAGCAGTACTTC
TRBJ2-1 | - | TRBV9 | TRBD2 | CASSVAQTSVEQFF | TGTGCCAGCAGCGTAGCCCAGACTAGCGTTGAGCAGTTCTTC
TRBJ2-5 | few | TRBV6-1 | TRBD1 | CASIRDRGSQETQYF | TGTGCCAGCATCCGGGACAGGGGAAGTCAGGAGACCCAGTACTTC